A selection of T cell receptor beta chains follows, all from one sample in a study of graft-versus-host responses after intestinal transplantation. The repertoire was sequenced with immunoSEQ multiplex PCR; TCRdb's copy has only in-frame clones and lacks some. The sample lists about 21,000 clones, about 92% seen once, with around two fifths in the top ten. Sequencing used PBMCs, obtained about 260 days after intestinal transplant. Every receptor here comes from a human patient who received an intestinal transplant, so some T cells may come from the graft donor. Each CDR3 is given with its conserved first and last residue. Each record gives: CDR3 length, clone size, V gene, D gene, J gene, CDR3 DNA, CDR3 protein. D genes are given only for firm matches. Size values are once, few and many counts, or a class for expanded clones, and some rows have none.

15	-	TRBV6-5	-	TRBJ1-2	TGTGCCAGCAGTTACTTCCAGACCCCTAGCTATGGCTACACCTTC	CASSYFQTPSYGYTF
16	-	TRBV18	-	TRBJ2-7	TGTGCCAGCTCACCAAAGGTTTCGGGACCCTCATACGAGCAGTACTTC	CASSPKVSGPSYEQYF
14	-	TRBV27	-	TRBJ2-7	TGTGCCAGCAGTTTAAACGGCAGGGTCTACGAGCAGTACTTC	CASSLNGRVYEQYF
15	-	TRBV6-6	TRBD1	TRBJ1-2	TGTGCCAGCAGTCCTCGGGACAGGGGCTGGGTTGGCTACACCTTC	CASSPRDRGWVGYTF
13	-	TRBV2	-	TRBJ1-5	TGTGCCAGCAGCCCGGCGGGGTACCGACCCCAGCATTTT	CASSPAGYRPQHF
15	-	TRBV7-9	TRBD1	TRBJ2-7	TGTGCCAGCAGCCAAGGACAGGGAACCCTCTACGAGCAGTACTTC	CASSQGQGTLYEQYF
15	-	TRBV30	-	TRBJ2-1	TGTGCCTGGAGGCCGGGGCGGACCGTCTACAATGAGCAGTTCTTC	CAWRPGRTVYNEQFF
14	-	TRBV27	-	TRBJ2-1	TGTGCCAGCAGTTCGGGACTTCTCTACAATGAGCAGTTCTTC	CASSSGLLYNEQFF
15	-	TRBV7-2	-	TRBJ2-7	TGTGCCAGCAGCCCGTATCGCGGGCCGACCTACGAGCAGTACTTC	CASSPYRGPTYEQYF
14	once	TRBV2	-	TRBJ2-7	TGTGCCAGCACTCACATCGGGGCCTCCTACGAGCAGTACTTC	CASTHIGASYEQYF